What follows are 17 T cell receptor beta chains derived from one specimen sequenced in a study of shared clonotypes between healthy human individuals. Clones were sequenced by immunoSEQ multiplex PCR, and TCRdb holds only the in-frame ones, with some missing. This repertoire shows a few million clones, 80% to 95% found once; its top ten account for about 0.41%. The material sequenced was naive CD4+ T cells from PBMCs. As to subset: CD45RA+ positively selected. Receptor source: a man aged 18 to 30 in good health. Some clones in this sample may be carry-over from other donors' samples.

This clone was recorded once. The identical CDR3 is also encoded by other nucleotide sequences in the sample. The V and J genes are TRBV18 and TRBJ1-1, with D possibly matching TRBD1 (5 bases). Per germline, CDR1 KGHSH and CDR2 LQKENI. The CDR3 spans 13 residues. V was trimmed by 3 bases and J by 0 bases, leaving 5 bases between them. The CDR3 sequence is CASSPGLNTEAFF. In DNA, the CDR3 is TGTGCCAGCTCACCGGGGCTGAACACTGAAGCTTTCTTT.

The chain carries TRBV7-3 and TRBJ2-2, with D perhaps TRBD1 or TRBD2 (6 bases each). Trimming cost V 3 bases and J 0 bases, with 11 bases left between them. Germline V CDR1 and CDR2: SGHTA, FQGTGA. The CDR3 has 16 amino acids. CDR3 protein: CASSFGGGANTGELFF. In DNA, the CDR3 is TGTGCCAGCAGCTTCGGAGGGGGTGCGAACACCGGGGAGCTGTTTTTT.

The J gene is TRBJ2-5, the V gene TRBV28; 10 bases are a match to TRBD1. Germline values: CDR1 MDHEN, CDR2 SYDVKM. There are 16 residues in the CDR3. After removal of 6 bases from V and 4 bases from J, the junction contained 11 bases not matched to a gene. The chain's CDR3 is CASRNLKDRGRETQYF. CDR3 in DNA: TGTGCCAGCAGGAATCTGAAAGACAGGGGGCGAGAGACCCAGTACTTC.

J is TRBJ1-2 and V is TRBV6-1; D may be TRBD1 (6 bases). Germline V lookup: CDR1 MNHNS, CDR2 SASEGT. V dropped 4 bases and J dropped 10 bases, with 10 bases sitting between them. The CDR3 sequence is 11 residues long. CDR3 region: CASSGTAVYTF. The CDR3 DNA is TGTGCCAGCAGTGGGACAGCCGTCTACACCTTC.

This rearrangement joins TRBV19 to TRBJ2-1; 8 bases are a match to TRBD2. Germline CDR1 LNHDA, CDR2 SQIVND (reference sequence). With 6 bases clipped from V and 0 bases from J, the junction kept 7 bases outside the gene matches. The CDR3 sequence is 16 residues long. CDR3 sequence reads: CASSTSAGDSYNEQFF. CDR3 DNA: TGTGCCAGTAGCACGTCAGCGGGAGACTCCTACAATGAGCAGTTCTTC.

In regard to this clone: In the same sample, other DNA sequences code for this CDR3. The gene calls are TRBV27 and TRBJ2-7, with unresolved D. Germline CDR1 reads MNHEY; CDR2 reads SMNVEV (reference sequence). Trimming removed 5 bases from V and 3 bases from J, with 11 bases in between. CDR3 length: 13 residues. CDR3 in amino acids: CASSLVRSYEQYF. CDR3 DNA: TGTGCCAGCAGTCTGGTCAGGAGCTACGAGCAGTACTTC.

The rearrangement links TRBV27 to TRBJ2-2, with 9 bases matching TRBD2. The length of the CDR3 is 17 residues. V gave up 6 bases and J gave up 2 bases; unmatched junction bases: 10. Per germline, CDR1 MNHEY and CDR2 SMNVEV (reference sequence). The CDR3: CASSKRRLADNTGELFF. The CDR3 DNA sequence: TGTGCCAGCAGCAAACGAAGACTAGCGGATAACACCGGGGAGCTGTTTTTT.

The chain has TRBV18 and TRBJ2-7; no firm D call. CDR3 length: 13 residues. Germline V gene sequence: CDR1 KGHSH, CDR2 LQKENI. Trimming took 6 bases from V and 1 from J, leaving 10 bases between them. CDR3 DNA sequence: TGTGCCAGCTCCCAGCCAGGTTCCTACGAGCAGTACTTC. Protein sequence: CASSQPGSYEQYF. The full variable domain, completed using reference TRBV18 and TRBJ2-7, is NAGVMQNPRHLVRRRGQEARLRCSPMKGHSHVYWYRQLPEEGLKFMVYLQKENIIDESGMPKERFSAEFPKEGPSILRIQQVVRGDSAAYFCASSQPGSYEQYFGPGTRLTVT.

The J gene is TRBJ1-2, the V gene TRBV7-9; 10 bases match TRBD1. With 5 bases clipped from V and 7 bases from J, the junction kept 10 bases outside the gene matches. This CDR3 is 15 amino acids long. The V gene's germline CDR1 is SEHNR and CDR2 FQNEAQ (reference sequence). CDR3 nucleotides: TGTGCCAGCAGCCAGGCCGACAGGGGGCTGGCTGGCTACACCTTC. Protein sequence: CASSQADRGLAGYTF.

CDR3 in amino acids: CATGRRDSLAKNIQYF. In DNA form, the CDR3 reads TGTGCCACCGGACGCCGGGACTCATTAGCCAAAAACATTCAGTACTTC. The chain links TRBV28 to TRBJ2-4; a possible D gene is TRBD2 (6 bases). Trimming cost V 10 bases and J 0 bases, with 19 bases left between them. The CDR3 is 16 amino acids. CDR1 MDHEN and CDR2 SYDVKM come from the germline V gene.

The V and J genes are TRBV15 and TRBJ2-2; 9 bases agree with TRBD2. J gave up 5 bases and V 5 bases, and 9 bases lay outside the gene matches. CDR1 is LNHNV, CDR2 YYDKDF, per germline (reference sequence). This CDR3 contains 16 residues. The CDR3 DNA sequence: TGTGCCACCAGCGGGGGTAGCGGGAGAACTACCGGGGAGCTGTTTTTT. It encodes CATSGGSGRTTGELFF.

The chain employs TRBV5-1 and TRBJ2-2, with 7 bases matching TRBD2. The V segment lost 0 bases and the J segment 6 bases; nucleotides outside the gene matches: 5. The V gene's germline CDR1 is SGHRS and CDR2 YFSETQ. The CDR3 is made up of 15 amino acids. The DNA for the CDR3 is TGCGCCAGCAGCTTGGCCGGGGAGGGGTCCGGGGAGCTGTTTTTT. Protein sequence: CASSLAGEGSGELFF.

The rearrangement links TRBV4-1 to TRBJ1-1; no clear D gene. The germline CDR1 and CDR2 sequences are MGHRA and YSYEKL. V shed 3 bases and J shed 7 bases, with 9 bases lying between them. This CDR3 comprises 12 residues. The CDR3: CASSHRTGEAFF. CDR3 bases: TGCGCCAGCAGCCATCGAACGGGTGAAGCTTTCTTT.

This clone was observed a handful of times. The CDR3 loop reads CASRSQDTEAFF. The CDR3 DNA reads as TGTGCCAGCAGGTCGCAGGACACTGAAGCTTTCTTT. V usage is TRBV28 and J usage is TRBJ1-1, with no clear D. The V end lost 6 bases, the J end lost 3 bases, and 8 bases lay between the germline ends. Germline V lookup: CDR1 MDHEN, CDR2 SYDVKM. The CDR3 contains 12 residues.

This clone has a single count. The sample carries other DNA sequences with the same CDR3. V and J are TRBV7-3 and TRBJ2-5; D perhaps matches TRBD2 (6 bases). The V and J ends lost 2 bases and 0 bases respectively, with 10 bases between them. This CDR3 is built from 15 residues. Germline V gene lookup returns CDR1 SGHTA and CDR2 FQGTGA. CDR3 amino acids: CASSLGLAYQETQYF. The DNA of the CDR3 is TGTGCCAGCAGCTTAGGTCTAGCGTACCAAGAGACCCAGTACTTC. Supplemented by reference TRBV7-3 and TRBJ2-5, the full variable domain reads GAGVSQTPSNKVTEKGKYVELRCDPISGHTALYWYRQSLGQGPEFLIYFQGTGAADDSGLPNDRFFAVRPEGSVSTLKIQRTERGDSAVYLCASSLGLAYQETQYFGPGTRLLVL.

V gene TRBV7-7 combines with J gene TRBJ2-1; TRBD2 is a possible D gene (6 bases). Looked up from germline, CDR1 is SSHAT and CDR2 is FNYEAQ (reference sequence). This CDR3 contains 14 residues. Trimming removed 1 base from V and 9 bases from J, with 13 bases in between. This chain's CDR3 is CASSLDRSSVEQFF. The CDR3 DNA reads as TGTGCCAGCAGCTTAGATAGGTCTAGCGTTGAGCAGTTCTTC.

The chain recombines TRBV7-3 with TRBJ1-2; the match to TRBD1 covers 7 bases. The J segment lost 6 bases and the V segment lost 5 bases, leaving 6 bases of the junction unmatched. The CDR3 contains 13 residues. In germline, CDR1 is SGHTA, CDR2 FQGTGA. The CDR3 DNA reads TGTGCCAGCAGCCGACAGGGAATGGATGGCTACACCTTC. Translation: CASSRQGMDGYTF.